The 4 T cell receptor beta chains below all came from one sample that was sequenced in a study of blood T cells in healthy people across ages. Combining a sample-barcoded 5' primer with a J-beta primer mix, a second PCR ran for roughly 6 to 12 cycles. Each CDR3 protein gets one entry after TCRdb re-called the 5' RACE reads with MiXCR. This sample has about 620,000 distinct CDR3 sequences; over 20% occur once, and the top ten carry 3% to 4.5%. Sequences were obtained from blood. All receptors derive from a man aged 70 or older in good health.

V and J are TRBV5-1 and TRBJ2-7, with TRBD1 identical over 9 bases. V trimming: 4 bases; J trimming: 5 bases; junction bases outside the gene matches: 4. This CDR3 has 13 amino acids. The germline V gene encodes CDR1 SGHRS and CDR2 YFSETQ. The CDR3 DNA is TGCGCCAGCAGCCCGGGACAGGGCCACGAGCAGTACTTC. Residues: CASSPGQGHEQYF.

Turning to this clonotype: One junction end disagrees with the germline gene, perhaps due to a read error. The rearrangement joins TRBV10-3 to TRBJ2-7; 15 bases agree with TRBD2. The CDR3 covers 16 residues. Germline lookup yields CDR1 ENHRY and CDR2 SYGVKD. In nucleotides, the CDR3 is TGTGCCATTAGTGGACTAGCGGGAGGGCGAGTAAACGAGCAGTACTTC. This translates into CAISGLAGGRVNEQYF.

This clonotype was recorded only once. This chain joins TRBV5-1 and TRBJ2-5; D may be TRBD1 (6 bases). CDR3 length equals 13 residues. Germline V gene data show CDR1 as SGHRS and CDR2 as YFSETQ. Trimming pared 4 bases from V and 3 bases from J, leaving 10 bases between. CDR3 loop: CASSKNREETQYF. The CDR3 DNA reads TGCGCCAGCAGCAAGAACAGGGAAGAGACCCAGTACTTC.

This clonotype was seen a few times. The DNA for the CDR3 is TGCAGCGTTTTGGACCCGGTCGGCCAAGAGACCCAGTACTTC. Amino acid sequence: CSVLDPVGQETQYF. V is TRBV29-1 and J is TRBJ2-5; D is uncertain. Trimming took 5 bases from V and 1 from J, leaving 14 bases between them. The CDR3 spans 14 residues. CDR1 and CDR2 from the germline V gene are SQVTM and ANQGSEA.